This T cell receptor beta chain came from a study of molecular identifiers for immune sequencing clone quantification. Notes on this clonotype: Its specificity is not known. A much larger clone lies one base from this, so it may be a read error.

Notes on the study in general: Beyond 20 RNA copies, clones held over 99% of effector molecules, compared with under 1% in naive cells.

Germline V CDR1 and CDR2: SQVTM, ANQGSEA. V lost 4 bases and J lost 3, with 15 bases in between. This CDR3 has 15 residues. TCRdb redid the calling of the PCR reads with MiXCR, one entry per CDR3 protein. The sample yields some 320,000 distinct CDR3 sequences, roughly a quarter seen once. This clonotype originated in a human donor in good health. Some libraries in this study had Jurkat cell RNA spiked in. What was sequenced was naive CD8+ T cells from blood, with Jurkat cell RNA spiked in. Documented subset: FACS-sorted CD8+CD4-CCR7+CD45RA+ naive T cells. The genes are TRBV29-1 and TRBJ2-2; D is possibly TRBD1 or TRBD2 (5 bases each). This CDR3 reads CSVVLQGVDTGELFF. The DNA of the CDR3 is TGCAGCGTTGTTCTCCAGGGAGTGGACACCGGGGAGCTGTTTTTT.